The TCR beta chain under discussion was sequenced for a study of blood T cell repertoires in COVID-19. The CDR3 sequence is 14 residues long. With 2 bases removed from V and 5 bases from J, the gap between germline ends came to 14 bases. Germline values: CDR1 SGHRS, CDR2 YFSETQ. The data were produced by immunoSEQ multiplex PCR, yet TCRdb's version contains in-frame clones alone and is incomplete. The repertoire consists of over 65,000 clones, with more than 80% occurring once and the leading ten covering 25% to 30%. The J gene is TRBJ2-7, the V gene TRBV5-1; possibly TRBD1 for D (6 bases). Source material: peripheral blood. The receptor was isolated from a man in his fifties or sixties with active or convalescent COVID-19. The chain's CDR3 is CASSLSSPGDEQYF. Written as DNA, the CDR3 is TGCGCCAGCAGCTTATCCAGCCCAGGGGACGAGCAGTACTTC.